This is a list of T cell receptor beta chains from one sample in a study of technical replicates of blood from a handful of donors. The assay was immunoSEQ multiplex PCR, and TCRdb's table has in-frame clones only and misses some. The table includes tens of thousands of clones, 97% detected once. What was sequenced was T cells isolated from PBMCs. The receptors stem from a human donor in good health. The CDR3 runs from the conserved cysteine through the conserved F or W.

V gene	CDR3 length	CDR3 protein
TRBV7-9	16	CASSFRGAVGANVLTF
TRBV19	14	CASSISLAVRRQYF
TRBV10-2	15	CASSEVAGDDNEQFF
TRBV29-1	13	CSVEDRAQYEQYF
TRBV10-3	16	CAISEPQAGGNQPQHF
TRBV23-1	15	CASSLPGQESYGYTF
TRBV19	15	CASRAGPNSYNEQFF
TRBV11-2	14	CATKETRPQETQYF
TRBV10-1	15	CARTQPGQGSDTQYF
TRBV28	13	CASSLGRVETQYF
TRBV9	15	CASSPDGREDTEAFF
TRBV5-1	15	CASSPQTGANYGYTF
TRBV11-3	15	CASTPLAGAYNEQFF
TRBV18	15	CASSPGQTSLHGYTF
TRBV7-9	15	CASRTTGNTNEKLFF
TRBV18	14	CASSTTGGEAEAFF
TRBV21-1	15	CASSKDHRGYTEAFF
TRBV27	15	CASSPPGQGIREQYF
TRBV19	14	CASSISLTVYGYTF
TRBV5-1	13	CASSQDFTYEQYF
TRBV10-1	16	CASSEVGEGRYNEQFF
TRBV27	17	CASRPYAGQVPIFEQFF
TRBV11-2	13	CASSLVMGGGQYF
TRBV7-2	18	CASSLLTLAGGPGDTQYF
TRBV28	12	CASGKQGAEAFF
TRBV5-1	17	CASSYDVLRDNNYGYTF
TRBV28	15	CASDRQGAPRTEAFF
TRBV11-1	13	CASSFDRADVAFF
TRBV6-5	14	CASSWGLAGGEQFF
TRBV25-1	14	CASSGTGQGYGYTF
TRBV6-6	15	CASSSSGEGTGELFF
TRBV5-1	12	CASTGLVGEQYF
TRBV7-9	15	CASSAPTNRTYEQYF
TRBV4-1	13	CASSQDPAEEQYF
TRBV20-1	11	CSARDGTGQFF
TRBV27	11	CASSQPGRQYF
TRBV19	14	CASGLAGDAGELFF